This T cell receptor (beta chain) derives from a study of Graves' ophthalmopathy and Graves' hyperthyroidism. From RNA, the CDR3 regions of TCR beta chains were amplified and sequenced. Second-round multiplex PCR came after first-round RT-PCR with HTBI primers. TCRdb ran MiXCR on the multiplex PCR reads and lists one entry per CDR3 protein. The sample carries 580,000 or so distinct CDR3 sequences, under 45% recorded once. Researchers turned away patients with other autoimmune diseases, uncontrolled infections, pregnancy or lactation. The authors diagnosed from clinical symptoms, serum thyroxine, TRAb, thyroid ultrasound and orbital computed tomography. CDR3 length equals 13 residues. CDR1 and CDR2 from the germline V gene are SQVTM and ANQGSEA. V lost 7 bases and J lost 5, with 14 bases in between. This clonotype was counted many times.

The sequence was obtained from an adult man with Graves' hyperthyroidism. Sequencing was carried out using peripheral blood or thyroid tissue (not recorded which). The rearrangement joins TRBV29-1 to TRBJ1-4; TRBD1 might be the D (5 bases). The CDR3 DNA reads TGCAGCGGCCAGGGTTGGGGGAATGAAAAACTGTTTTTT. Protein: CSGQGWGNEKLFF. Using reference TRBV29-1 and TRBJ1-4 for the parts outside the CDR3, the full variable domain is SAVISQKPSRDICQRGTSLTIQCQVDSQVTMMFWYRQQPGQSLTLIATANQGSEATYESGFVIDKFPISRPNLTFSTLTVSNMSPEDSSIYLCSGQGWGNEKLFFGSGTQLSVL.